Shown below are 28 T cell receptor beta chains from a single sample sequenced in a study of radiation and T cells in renal cell carcinoma. Documented time point: blood 4 weeks post-SBRT, at nephrectomy. Treatment in this sample: 15 Gy SBRT to primary tumor, nephrectomy 4 weeks later. Clones were read by immunoSEQ multiplex PCR, and TCRdb kept only the in-frame ones, dropping some. The sample contains around 170,000 clones, about 87% of which appear only once. Here the sequenced sample was blood, taken from a patient whose treatment included radiotherapy and nephrectomy. These receptors all come from a woman between 45 and 60 years old with renal cell carcinoma.

The genes are TRBV4-2 and TRBJ2-6; 10 positions agree with TRBD1. Germline V CDR1 and CDR2: LGHNA, YNFKEQ. Unmatched junction bases numbered 9, after V lost 0 bases and J lost 4 bases. The CDR3 covers 19 residues. As DNA, the CDR3 is TGTGCCAGCAGCCAAGATCTCTGGGGACAGGGGTCCGGGGCCAACGTCCTGACTTTC. It is translated as CASSQDLWGQGSGANVLTF.

V and J are TRBV30 and TRBJ2-5, with D tentatively TRBD2 (6 bases). CDR1 is GTSNPN, CDR2 SVGIG, per germline (reference sequence). The CDR3 has 12 amino acids. Between the trimmed V and J ends, which lost 5 bases and 9 bases, there was a span of 16 bases. CDR3 loop: CAWGGTLGAQYF. The CDR3 DNA follows: TGTGCCTGGGGTGGGACTCTCGGGGCCCAGTACTTC.

The chain couples TRBV4-3 to TRBJ2-7, with 7 bases fitting TRBD1. The germline gives CDR1 LGHNA, CDR2 YSLEER. With V trimmed by 0 bases and J by 3 bases, 8 bases remained unmatched. This CDR3 comprises 16 residues. CDR3 in DNA: TGCGCCAGCAGCCAAGATTGGGACAGACCAGTCTACGAGCAGTACTTC. Protein sequence: CASSQDWDRPVYEQYF.

The chain is built from TRBV29-1 and TRBJ1-4; D may be TRBD1 (5 bases). Between the trimmed V and J ends, which lost 7 bases and 6 bases, there was a span of 15 bases. Per germline, CDR1 SQVTM and CDR2 ANQGSEA. The CDR3 loop spans 13 amino acids. CDR3 sequence reads: CSAYSGGDEKLFF. The DNA of the CDR3 is TGCAGCGCTTACAGTGGGGGAGATGAAAAACTGTTTTTT.

Only a few counts were recorded for this clone. The chain links TRBV19 to TRBJ1-3; no clear D. V lost 3 bases and J lost 0, with 15 bases in between. Germline V CDR1 and CDR2: LNHDA, SQIVND (reference sequence). CDR3 length: 17 residues. DNA of the CDR3: TGTGCCAGTAGTATGACGGCTTCCATAAGCTCTGGAAACACCATATATTTT. This translates into CASSMTASISSGNTIYF. Full variable domain (outside the CDR3, taken from reference TRBV19 and TRBJ1-3): DGGITQSPKYLFRKEGQNVTLSCEQNLNHDAMYWYRQDPGQGLRLIYYSQIVNDFQKGDIAEGYSVSREKKESFPLTVTSAQKNPTAFYLCASSMTASISSGNTIYFGEGSWLTVV.

The chain combines TRBV6-5 with TRBJ2-5; D is undetermined. The CDR3 extends over 13 amino acids. V dropped 2 bases and J dropped 3 bases, with 7 bases sitting between them. Germline-derived CDR1 and CDR2 are MNHEY and SVGAGI. The CDR3 DNA reads TGTGCCAGCAGTTACGATTCAGAAGAGACCCAGTACTTC. It encodes CASSYDSEETQYF.

The chain is built from TRBV9 and TRBJ1-2; TRBD1 matches 8 bases. Germline V lookup: CDR1 SGDLS, CDR2 YYNGEE. Germline trimming cut 2 bases from V and 3 bases from J; bases unmatched to any gene: 3. The CDR3 spans 14 residues. CDR3: CASSVGQAYYGYTF. The CDR3 bases are TGTGCCAGCAGCGTGGGACAGGCTTACTATGGCTACACCTTC.

In this sample, this clone turned up a few times. V usage is TRBV18 and J usage is TRBJ1-1; D is undetermined. The CDR3 covers 12 residues. Trimming stripped 3 bases from V and 3 bases from J, with 5 bases between. Germline V lookup: CDR1 KGHSH, CDR2 LQKENI. CDR3 region: CASSPGYTEAFF. The CDR3 DNA is TGTGCCAGCTCACCTGGGTACACTGAAGCTTTCTTT.

The chain carries TRBV4-1 and TRBJ2-2; D unclear. V was pared by 1 base and J by 7 bases, with 13 bases between. CDR3 size: 15 residues. Germline V lookup: CDR1 MGHRA, CDR2 YSYEKL. In nucleotides, the CDR3 is TGCGCCAGCAGCCAAGTTGAAAGGGTTAACGGGGAGCTGTTTTTT. It translates to CASSQVERVNGELFF.

The chain couples TRBV7-9 to TRBJ2-7; D possibly corresponds to TRBD1 (6 bases). This CDR3 spans 13 amino acids. Germline loops: CDR1 SEHNR, CDR2 FQNEAQ (reference sequence). Trimming took 5 bases from V and 4 from J, leaving 12 bases between them. The CDR3 DNA follows: TGTGCCAGCAGCGTGGACAGTATGTACGAGCAGTACTTC. This encodes CASSVDSMYEQYF.

This rearrangement joins TRBV7-2 to TRBJ2-1; 10 bases agree with TRBD1. With 4 bases clipped from V and 4 bases from J, the junction kept 4 bases outside the gene matches. CDR1 and CDR2 from the germline V gene are SGHTA and FQGNSA. The CDR3 extends over 15 amino acids. The CDR3 DNA reads as TGTGCCAGCAGCTCGGACAGGGGGGCGTACAATGAGCAGTTCTTC. This translates into CASSSDRGAYNEQFF.

The chain is built from TRBV19 and TRBJ1-1, with no clear D. V dropped 3 bases and J dropped 4 bases, with 18 bases sitting between them. The CDR3 has 16 amino acids. Germline lookup yields CDR1 LNHDA and CDR2 SQIVND (reference sequence). CDR3 in amino acids: CASSIIINRRITEAFF. Written as DNA, the CDR3 is TGTGCCAGTAGTATTATTATAAATCGGCGGATCACTGAAGCTTTCTTT.

This chain joins TRBV7-9 and TRBJ2-3; 12 nucleotides line up with TRBD1. CDR1 is SEHNR and CDR2 is FQNEAQ in the germline V gene (reference sequence). The ends lost 6 bases at V and 6 bases at J; junction bases unmatched: 7. CDR3 size: 15 residues. CDR3 in amino acids: CASRRGQGAGDTQYF. Here the CDR3 DNA reads TGTGCCAGCAGGAGGGGACAGGGGGCAGGGGATACGCAGTATTTT.

V usage is TRBV6-1 and J usage is TRBJ2-7; D is perhaps TRBD1 (5 bases). The germline gives CDR1 MNHNS, CDR2 SASEGT. V dropped 4 bases and J dropped 5 bases, with 12 bases sitting between them. The CDR3 contains 13 residues. The CDR3 region is CASSGGPRDEQYF. The CDR3 nucleotides read TGTGCCAGCAGTGGGGGTCCCAGGGACGAGCAGTACTTC.

V and J are TRBV15 and TRBJ1-2; no clear D gene. V lost 3 bases and J 1 base, leaving 0 bases between the germline ends. The CDR3 has 11 residues. Germline assignment: CDR1 LNHNV and CDR2 YYDKDF (reference sequence). The CDR3 is CATSSNYGYTF. Written as DNA, the CDR3 is TGTGCCACCAGCAGTAACTATGGCTACACCTTC.

CDR3 amino acids: CASSLPVGRRDSNTDTQYF. For the CDR3, the DNA is TGTGCCAGCAGCCTGCCAGTAGGGCGCCGGGACTCAAACACAGATACGCAGTATTTT. The chain uses TRBV7-9 and TRBJ2-3, with a weak D call TRBD2 (6 bases). V lost 5 bases and J lost 2, with 26 bases in between. CDR1 is SEHNR, CDR2 FQNEAQ, per germline (reference sequence). The CDR3 has 19 amino acids.

This rearrangement joins TRBV25-1 to TRBJ1-2; 9 bases are a match to TRBD1. The CDR3 sequence is 15 residues long. The germline CDR1 and CDR2 sequences are MGHDK and SYGVNS. The V and J ends lost 4 bases and 8 bases, in that order; junction bases with no gene match: 11. The CDR3 nucleotides are TGTGCCAGCAGTGCAACTAGGACAGGGGAATTCGGCTACACCTTC. This encodes CASSATRTGEFGYTF.

The J gene is TRBJ2-3, the V gene TRBV6-1; the match to TRBD2 covers 7 bases. Trimming cost V 1 base and J 2 bases; bases outside gene matches: 9. This CDR3 contains 17 residues. Germline lookup yields CDR1 MNHNS and CDR2 SASEGT. As DNA, the CDR3 is TGTGCCAGCAGTGAAGTTGGGCGGGGGTCGACCACAGATACGCAGTATTTT. It specifies CASSEVGRGSTTDTQYF.

This clone was counted a single time. The V gene is TRBV10-3, the J gene TRBJ1-1, with TRBD1 identical over 8 bases. Losses at the gene ends were 6 bases for V and 4 bases for J; bases not matched to a gene: 4. Germline V CDR1 and CDR2: ENHRY, SYGVKD. The CDR3 is made up of 13 amino acids. The CDR3 nucleotides are TGTGCCATCAGCAATACAGGGGGCACTGAAGCTTTCTTT. It specifies CAISNTGGTEAFF.

A note on this clone: At one end, the junction sequence differs from germline, possibly due to a read error. This chain uses TRBV7-7 with TRBJ2-1; 10 bases map to TRBD2. The CDR3 loop spans 16 amino acids. Germline CDR1 SSHAT, CDR2 FNYEAQ (reference sequence). CDR3 protein: CASSLGSGGAYNEQFF. CDR3 in DNA: TGTGCTAGCAGCTTAGGAAGCGGGGGGGCCTACAATGAGCAGTTCTTC.

The chain combines TRBV19 with TRBJ2-1; 16 nucleotides agree with TRBD2. Trimming at V came to 6 bases and at J to 8 bases, leaving 10 bases not matched to a gene. In germline, CDR1 is LNHDA, CDR2 SQIVND (reference sequence). This CDR3 is 17 amino acids long. The CDR3: CASSTGTSGGAWDEQFF. The CDR3, as DNA: TGTGCCAGTAGCACAGGGACTAGCGGGGGGGCCTGGGATGAGCAGTTCTTC. Full variable domain (remainder filled in from reference TRBV19 and TRBJ2-1): DGGITQSPKYLFRKEGQNVTLSCEQNLNHDAMYWYRQDPGQGLRLIYYSQIVNDFQKGDIAEGYSVSREKKESFPLTVTSAQKNPTAFYLCASSTGTSGGAWDEQFFGPGTRLTVL.

This clone appeared a single time. The chain has TRBV10-2 and TRBJ2-5; D may be TRBD1 or TRBD2 (5 bases each). The CDR3 is 15 amino acids. The V gene lost 6 bases and the J gene lost 1 base, with 15 bases spanning the gap. Germline loops: CDR1 WSHSY, CDR2 SAAADI. The CDR3 DNA reads as TGCGCCAGCAGAGACGGGGCGAGCTCCCAAGAGACCCAGTACTTC. Protein product: CASRDGASSQETQYF.

This rearrangement joins TRBV7-2 to TRBJ2-1; 7 bases map to TRBD2. Germline-derived CDR1 and CDR2 are SGHTA and FQGNSA. V was pared by 0 bases and J by 8 bases, with 10 bases of the junction left unmatched. The CDR3 is made up of 16 amino acids. CDR3 DNA sequence: TGTGCCAGCAGCTTAGCCCATCGGGGACTATATGATGAGCAGTTCTTC. Amino acids: CASSLAHRGLYDEQFF.

V and J are TRBV25-1 and TRBJ1-1, with TRBD1 matching over 8 bases. V lost 1 base, J lost 0 bases, and 7 bases stayed unmatched. In germline, CDR1 is MGHDK, CDR2 SYGVNS. This CDR3 comprises 17 residues. The CDR3 bases are TGTGCCAGCAGTGAATTGGGCAGGGGGCGACTGAACACTGAAGCTTTCTTT. This encodes CASSELGRGRLNTEAFF.

The J gene is TRBJ2-5, the V gene TRBV6-5, with D unclear. This CDR3 spans 14 amino acids. V lost 5 bases, J lost 1 base, and 11 bases lay in between. Germline values: CDR1 MNHEY, CDR2 SVGAGI. The CDR3 sequence: CASSQGSSQETQYF. The CDR3 nucleotides are TGTGCCAGCAGTCAAGGGTCGAGCCAAGAGACCCAGTACTTC.

The chain couples TRBV11-1 to TRBJ2-5, with a possible D match to TRBD2 (6 bases). The CDR3 is 15 amino acids. From germline, CDR1 is SGHAT and CDR2 FQDESV (reference sequence). The V and J ends lost 4 bases and 4 bases respectively, with 16 bases between them. CDR3 DNA: TGTGCCAGCAGCTCGGAGGGAAAGGAGGGAGAGACCCAGTACTTC. Protein: CASSSEGKEGETQYF.

The chain uses TRBV4-1 and TRBJ1-5; D is unclear. Trimming removed 4 bases from V and 0 bases from J, with 10 bases in between. The germline V gene encodes CDR1 MGHRA and CDR2 YSYEKL. The CDR3 contains 15 residues. The CDR3 loop reads CASSLQWDSNQPQHF. The CDR3 DNA follows: TGCGCCAGCAGCCTACAGTGGGATAGCAATCAGCCCCAGCATTTT.

This chain links TRBV5-1 with TRBJ2-7; 8 nucleotides match TRBD1. The J segment lost 5 bases and the V segment lost 3 bases, leaving 4 bases of the junction unmatched. The CDR3 covers 13 residues. Germline V lookup: CDR1 SGHRS, CDR2 YFSETQ. The CDR3: CASSSGGRNEQYF. The CDR3 DNA follows: TGCGCCAGCAGCTCAGGGGGCCGGAACGAGCAGTACTTC.